The present entry profiles one T cell receptor (beta chain) with its context. Its antigen is as yet unknown. The PCR was carried out with 60 Vbeta primers and 13 Jbeta primers. The table came from immunoSEQ multiplex PCR; TCRdb's copy has only in-frame clones and leaves some out. The data show some 110,000 clones, just under 75% seen once. The data originate from a study of cytomegalovirus exposure and HLA in healthy donors. Study-wide results and limits: Reported performance of the classifier showed diagnosis of cytomegalovirus status with high specificity and sensitivity. A link between a missense DCLRE1C variant and TCR beta V- and J-gene trimming emerged from a later analysis. Most of the TCR beta V segments (in an earlier analysis) were productive either about 87% or about 30% of the time.

The TCR originated in a man in his sixties in good health and CMV-seropositive. Specimen: PBMCs.

As DNA, the CDR3 is TGTGCCAGCATGGGCGGGGTTGCGGGGACCGTATACGAGCAGTACTTC. Its translation is CASMGGVAGTVYEQYF. The chain combines TRBV7-9 with TRBJ2-7; D may be TRBD2 (6 bases). V was shortened by 7 bases and J by 4 bases, with 23 bases between the two germline ends. CDR1 is SEHNR, CDR2 FQNEAQ, per germline (reference sequence). The CDR3 loop spans 16 amino acids.